This TCR beta chain was documented in a study of T cell repertoires in cytomegalovirus infection. Across the whole study: CMV epitopes that were recently identified and HLA-C-restricted were used alongside well-studied HLA-B-restricted ones. It can be stated that public TCR beta signatures indicated CMV infection as well as a matching HLA type.

TCRdb redid the calling of the reads with MiXCR, one entry per CDR3 protein. The sample has approximately 1,000,000 distinct CDR3 sequences, more than 25% seen once; the top ten hold 11% to 15%. Trimming took off 6 bases at V and 4 bases at J, with 9 bases between the two ends. The CDR3 spans 12 residues. Whole-study findings and limits: Carriers of CMV plus the relevant HLA were identified by cumulative public TCR beta family frequency. HLA-C-restricted CMV clonotypes gave the most frequent clonotype in two of eight donors.

This clonotype was detected a few times. Its antigen is as yet unknown. The TCR comes from a human donor in good health (CMV status not recorded). Some clones in this sample may be carry-over from other donors' samples. V usage is TRBV12-3 or TRBV12-4 and J usage is TRBJ1-2; D gene uncertain. The source was cultured CD8+ T cells from PBMCs, collected from culture after CMV antigen stimulation. CDR3 in amino acids: CASSDPGYGYTF. CDR3 DNA sequence: TGTGCCAGCAGCGACCCTGGCTATGGCTACACCTTC.